The present T cell receptor beta chain was sequenced within a study of blood T cell repertoires in COVID-19. This clone was found once. Germline lookup yields CDR1 SGHDT and CDR2 YYEEEE. Between the trimmed V and J ends, which lost 2 bases and 2 bases, there was a span of 13 bases. This CDR3 is built from 15 residues. Using immunoSEQ multiplex PCR, the repertoire was profiled, and TCRdb retains in-frame clones only, with some absent. The table has roughly 220,000 clones, 65% to 85% seen once. Source material: peripheral blood. The rearrangement uses TRBV5-6 and TRBJ1-2, with D possibly being TRBD1 (5 bases). The TCR sequence derives from a woman aged 60-75 years with acute or convalescent COVID-19. This CDR3 reads CASSLILQVNYGYTF. The CDR3 DNA sequence: TGTGCCAGCAGCTTAATACTACAGGTGAACTATGGCTACACCTTC.